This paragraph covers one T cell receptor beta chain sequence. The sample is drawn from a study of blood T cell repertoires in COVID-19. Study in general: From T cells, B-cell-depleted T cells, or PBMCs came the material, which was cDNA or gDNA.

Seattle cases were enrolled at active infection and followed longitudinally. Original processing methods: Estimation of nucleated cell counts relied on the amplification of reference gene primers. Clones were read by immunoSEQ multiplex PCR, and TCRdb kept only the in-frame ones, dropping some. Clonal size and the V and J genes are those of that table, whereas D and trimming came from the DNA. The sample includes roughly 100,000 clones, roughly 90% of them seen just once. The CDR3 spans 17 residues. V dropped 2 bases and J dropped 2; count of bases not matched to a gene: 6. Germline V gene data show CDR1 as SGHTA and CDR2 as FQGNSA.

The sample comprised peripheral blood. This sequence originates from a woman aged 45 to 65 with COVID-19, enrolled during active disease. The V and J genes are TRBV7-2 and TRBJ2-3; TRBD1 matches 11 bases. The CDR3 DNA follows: TGTGCCAGCAGCTTACCCCGGGACAGGGGGGCCACAGATACGCAGTATTTT. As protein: CASSLPRDRGATDTQYF. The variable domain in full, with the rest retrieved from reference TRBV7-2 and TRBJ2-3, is GAGVSQSPSNKVTEKGKDVELRCDPISGHTALYWYRQSLGQGLEFLIYFQGNSAPDKSGLPSDRFSAERTGGSVSTLTIQRTQQEDSAVYLCASSLPRDRGATDTQYFGPGTRLTVL.